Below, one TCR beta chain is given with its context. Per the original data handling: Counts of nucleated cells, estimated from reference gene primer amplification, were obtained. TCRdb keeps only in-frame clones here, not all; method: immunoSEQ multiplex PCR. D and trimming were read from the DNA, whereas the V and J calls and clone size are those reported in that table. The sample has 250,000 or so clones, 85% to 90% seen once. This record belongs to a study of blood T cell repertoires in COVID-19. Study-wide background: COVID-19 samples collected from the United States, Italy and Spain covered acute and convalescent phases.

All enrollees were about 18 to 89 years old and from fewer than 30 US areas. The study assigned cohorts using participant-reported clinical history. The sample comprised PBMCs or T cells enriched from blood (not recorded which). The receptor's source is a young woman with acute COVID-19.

CDR3 DNA: TGTGCCAGCAGCCAAGACTTCGGGAGGGCCACGGACACAGATACGCAGTATTTT. Protein product: CASSQDFGRATDTDTQYF. The rearrangement uses TRBV3-1 (or the pseudogene TRBV3-2) and TRBJ2-3, with 8 nucleotides matching TRBD2. Trimming took 0 bases from V and 2 from J; bases not matched to a gene: 10. This CDR3 has 18 residues. Looked up from germline, CDR1 is LGHDT and CDR2 is YNNKEL (reference sequence).